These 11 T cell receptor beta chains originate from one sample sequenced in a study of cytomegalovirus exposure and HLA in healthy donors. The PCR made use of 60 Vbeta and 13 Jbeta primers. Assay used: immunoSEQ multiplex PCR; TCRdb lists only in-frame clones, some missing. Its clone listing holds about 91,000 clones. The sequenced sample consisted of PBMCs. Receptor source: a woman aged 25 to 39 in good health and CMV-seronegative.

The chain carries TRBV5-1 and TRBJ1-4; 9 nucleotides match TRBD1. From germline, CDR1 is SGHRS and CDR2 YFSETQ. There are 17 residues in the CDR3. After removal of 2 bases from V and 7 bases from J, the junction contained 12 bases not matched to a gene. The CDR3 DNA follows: TGCGCCAGCAGCTTTGGACCGGGACAGGGTGAAGCTGAAAAACTGTTTTTT. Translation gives CASSFGPGQGEAEKLFF.

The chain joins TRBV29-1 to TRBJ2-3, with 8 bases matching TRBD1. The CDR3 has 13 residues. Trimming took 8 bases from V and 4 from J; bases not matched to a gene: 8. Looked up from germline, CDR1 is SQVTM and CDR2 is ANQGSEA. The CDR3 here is CSLPTGGADTQYF. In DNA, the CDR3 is TGCAGCCTCCCAACAGGGGGTGCAGATACGCAGTATTTT.

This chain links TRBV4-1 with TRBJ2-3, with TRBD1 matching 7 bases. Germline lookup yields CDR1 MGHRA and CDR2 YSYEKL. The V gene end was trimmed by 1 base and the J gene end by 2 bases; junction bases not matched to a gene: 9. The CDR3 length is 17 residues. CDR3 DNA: TGCGCCAGCAGCCAAGTGAGAACAGGGGTCTACACAGATACGCAGTATTTT. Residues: CASSQVRTGVYTDTQYF.

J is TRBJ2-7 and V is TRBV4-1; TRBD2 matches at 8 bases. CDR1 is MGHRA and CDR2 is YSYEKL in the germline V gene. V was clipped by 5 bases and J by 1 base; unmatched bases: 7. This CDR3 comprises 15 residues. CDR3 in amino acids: CASSFGLAGSYEQYF. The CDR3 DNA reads TGCGCCAGCAGCTTCGGACTAGCAGGGTCCTACGAGCAGTACTTC.

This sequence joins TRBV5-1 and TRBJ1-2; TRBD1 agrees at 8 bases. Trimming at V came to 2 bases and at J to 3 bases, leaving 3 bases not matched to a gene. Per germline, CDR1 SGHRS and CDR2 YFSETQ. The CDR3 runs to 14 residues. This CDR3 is CASSFTGGDYGYTF. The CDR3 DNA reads TGCGCCAGCAGCTTTACAGGGGGAGACTATGGCTACACCTTC.

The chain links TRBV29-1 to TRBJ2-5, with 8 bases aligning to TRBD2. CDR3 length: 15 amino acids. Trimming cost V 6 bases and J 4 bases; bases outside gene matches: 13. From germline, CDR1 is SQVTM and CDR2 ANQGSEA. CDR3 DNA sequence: TGCAGCGTCAAACCCGTGACTAGCGCCGCAGAGACCCAGTACTTC. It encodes CSVKPVTSAAETQYF. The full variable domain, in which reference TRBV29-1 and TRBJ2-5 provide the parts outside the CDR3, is SAVISQKPSRDICQRGTSLTIQCQVDSQVTMMFWYRQQPGQSLTLIATANQGSEATYESGFVIDKFPISRPNLTFSTLTVSNMSPEDSSIYLCSVKPVTSAAETQYFGPGTRLLVL.

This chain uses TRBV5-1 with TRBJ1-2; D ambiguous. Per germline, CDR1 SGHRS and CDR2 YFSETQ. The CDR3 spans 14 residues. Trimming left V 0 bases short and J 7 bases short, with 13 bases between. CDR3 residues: CASSLEGGVGGYTF. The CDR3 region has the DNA TGCGCCAGCAGCTTGGAAGGCGGGGTTGGTGGCTACACCTTC.

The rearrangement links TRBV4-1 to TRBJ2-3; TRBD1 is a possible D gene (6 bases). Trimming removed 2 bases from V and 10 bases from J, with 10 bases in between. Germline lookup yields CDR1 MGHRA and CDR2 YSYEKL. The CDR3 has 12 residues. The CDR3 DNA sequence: TGCGCCAGCAGCCAAAGCGACAGGTCGCAGTATTTT. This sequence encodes CASSQSDRSQYF.

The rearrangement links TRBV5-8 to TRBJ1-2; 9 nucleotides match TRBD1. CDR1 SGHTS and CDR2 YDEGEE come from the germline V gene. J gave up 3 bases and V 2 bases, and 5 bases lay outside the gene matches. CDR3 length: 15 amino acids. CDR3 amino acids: CASSFYRDRDYGYTF. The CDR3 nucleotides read TGTGCCAGCAGCTTCTACCGGGACAGGGACTATGGCTACACCTTC.

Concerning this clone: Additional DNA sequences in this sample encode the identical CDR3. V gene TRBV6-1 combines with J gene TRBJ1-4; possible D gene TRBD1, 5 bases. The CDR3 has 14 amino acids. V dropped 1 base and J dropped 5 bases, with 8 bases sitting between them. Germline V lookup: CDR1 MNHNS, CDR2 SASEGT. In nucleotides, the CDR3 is TGTGCCAGCAGTGAAGGTCAGGGAAATGAAAAACTGTTTTTT. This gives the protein CASSEGQGNEKLFF.

The CDR3 protein is CASSSSGGSGNEQFF. CDR3 sequence (DNA): TGTGCCAGCAGTTCTAGCGGGGGATCTGGTAATGAGCAGTTCTTC. The V and J genes are TRBV6-4 and TRBJ2-1, with 10 positions matching TRBD2. The germline gives CDR1 MRHNA, CDR2 SNTAGT. The CDR3 loop spans 15 amino acids. Trimming removed 5 bases from V and 7 bases from J; junction bases left unmatched: 8.